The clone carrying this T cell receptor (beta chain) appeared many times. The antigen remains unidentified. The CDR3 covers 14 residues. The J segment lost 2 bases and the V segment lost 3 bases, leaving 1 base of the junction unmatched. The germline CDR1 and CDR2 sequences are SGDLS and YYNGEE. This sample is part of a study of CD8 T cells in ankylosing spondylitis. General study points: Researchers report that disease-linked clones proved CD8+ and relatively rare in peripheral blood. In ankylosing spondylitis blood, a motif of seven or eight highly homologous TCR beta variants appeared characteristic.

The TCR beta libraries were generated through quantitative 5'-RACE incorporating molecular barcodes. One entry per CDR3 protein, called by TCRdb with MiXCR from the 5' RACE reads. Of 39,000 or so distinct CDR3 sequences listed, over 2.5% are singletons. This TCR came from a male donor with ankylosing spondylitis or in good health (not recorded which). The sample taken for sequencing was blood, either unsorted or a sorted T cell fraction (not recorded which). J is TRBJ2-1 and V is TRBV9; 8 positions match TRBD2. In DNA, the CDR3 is TGTGCCAGCAGCGCTAGCGGGCCCTACAATGAGCAGTTCTTC. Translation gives CASSASGPYNEQFF.